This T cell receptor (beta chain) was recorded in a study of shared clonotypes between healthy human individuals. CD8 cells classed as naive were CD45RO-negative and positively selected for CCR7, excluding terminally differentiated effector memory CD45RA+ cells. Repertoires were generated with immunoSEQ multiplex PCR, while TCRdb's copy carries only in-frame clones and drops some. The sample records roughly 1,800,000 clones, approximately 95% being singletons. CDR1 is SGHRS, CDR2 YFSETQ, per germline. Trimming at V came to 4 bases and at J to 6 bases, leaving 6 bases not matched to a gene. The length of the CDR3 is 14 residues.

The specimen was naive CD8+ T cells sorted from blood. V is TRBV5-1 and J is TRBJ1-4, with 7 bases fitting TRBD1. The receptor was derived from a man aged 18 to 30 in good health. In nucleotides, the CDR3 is TGCGCCAGCAGCCCCGACAGGGAGGATGAAAAACTGTTTTTT. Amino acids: CASSPDREDEKLFF. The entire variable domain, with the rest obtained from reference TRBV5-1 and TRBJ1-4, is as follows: KAGVTQTPRYLIKTRGQQVTLSCSPISGHRSVSWYQQTPGQGLQFLFEYFSETQRNKGNFPGRFSGRQFSNSRSEMNVSTLELGDSALYLCASSPDREDEKLFFGSGTQLSVL.